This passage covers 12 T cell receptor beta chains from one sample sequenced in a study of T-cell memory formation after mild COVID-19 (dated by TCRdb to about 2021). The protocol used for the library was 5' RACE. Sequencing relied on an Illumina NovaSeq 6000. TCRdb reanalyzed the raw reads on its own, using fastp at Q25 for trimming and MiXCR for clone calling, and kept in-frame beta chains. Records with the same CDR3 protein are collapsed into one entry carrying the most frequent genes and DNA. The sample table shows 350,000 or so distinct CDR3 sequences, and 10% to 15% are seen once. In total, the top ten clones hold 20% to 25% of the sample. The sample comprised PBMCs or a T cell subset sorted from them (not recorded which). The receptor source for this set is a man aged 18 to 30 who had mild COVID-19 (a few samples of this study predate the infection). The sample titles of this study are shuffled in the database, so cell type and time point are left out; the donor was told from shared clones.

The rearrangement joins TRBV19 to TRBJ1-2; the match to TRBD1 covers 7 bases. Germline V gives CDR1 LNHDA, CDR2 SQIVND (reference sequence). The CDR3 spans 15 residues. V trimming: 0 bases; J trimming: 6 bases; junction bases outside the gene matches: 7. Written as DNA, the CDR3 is TGTGCCAGTAGTATAGATCTCCGACAGGGCAATGGCTACACCTTC. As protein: CASSIDLRQGNGYTF.

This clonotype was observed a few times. CDR3 DNA sequence: TGTGCCAGCTCAGGGACAGGAAACAATCAGCCCCAGCATTTT. Protein sequence: CASSGTGNNQPQHF. The gene calls are TRBV18 and TRBJ1-5, with TRBD1 matching 8 bases. Germline loops: CDR1 KGHSH, CDR2 LQKENI. V lost 5 bases and J lost 3; bases outside the gene matches: 3. The CDR3 has 14 amino acids.

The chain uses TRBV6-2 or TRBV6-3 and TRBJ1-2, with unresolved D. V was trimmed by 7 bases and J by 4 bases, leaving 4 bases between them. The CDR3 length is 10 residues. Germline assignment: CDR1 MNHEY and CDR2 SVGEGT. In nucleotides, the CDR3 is TGTGCCAGCAAAGGCTATGGCTACACCTTC. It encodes CASKGYGYTF.

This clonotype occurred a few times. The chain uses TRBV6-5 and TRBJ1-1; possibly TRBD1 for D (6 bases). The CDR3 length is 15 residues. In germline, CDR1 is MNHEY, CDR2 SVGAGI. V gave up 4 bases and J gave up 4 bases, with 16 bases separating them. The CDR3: CASSSGAGFSTEAFF. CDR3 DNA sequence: TGTGCCAGCAGTTCGGGGGCGGGGTTTTCCACTGAAGCTTTCTTT.

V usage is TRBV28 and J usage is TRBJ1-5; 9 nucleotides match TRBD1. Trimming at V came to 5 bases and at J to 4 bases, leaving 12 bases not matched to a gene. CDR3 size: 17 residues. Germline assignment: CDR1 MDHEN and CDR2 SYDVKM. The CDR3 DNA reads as TGTGCCAGCAGTGGTCCGGGACAGGGTTTAATGAATCAGCCCCAGCATTTT. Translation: CASSGPGQGLMNQPQHF.

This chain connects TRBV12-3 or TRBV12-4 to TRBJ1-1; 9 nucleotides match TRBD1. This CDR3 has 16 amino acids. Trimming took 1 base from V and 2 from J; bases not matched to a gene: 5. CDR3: CASSLERGQGNTEAFF. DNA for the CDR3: TGTGCCAGCAGTTTAGAGCGGGGACAGGGTAACACTGAAGCTTTCTTT.

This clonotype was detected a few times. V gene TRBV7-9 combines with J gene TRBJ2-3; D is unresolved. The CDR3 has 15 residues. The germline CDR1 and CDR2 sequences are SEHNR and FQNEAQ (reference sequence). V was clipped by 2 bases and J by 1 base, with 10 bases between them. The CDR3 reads CASSLSVLGTDTQYF. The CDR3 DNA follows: TGTGCCAGCAGCTTATCGGTGCTGGGCACAGATACGCAGTATTTT.

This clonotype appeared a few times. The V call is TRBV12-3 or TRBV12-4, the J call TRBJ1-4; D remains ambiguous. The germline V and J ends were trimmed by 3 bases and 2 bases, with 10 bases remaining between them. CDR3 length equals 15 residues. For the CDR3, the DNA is TGTGCCAGCAGTTTGGATGTGGGGACTAATGAAAAACTGTTTTTT. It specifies CASSLDVGTNEKLFF.

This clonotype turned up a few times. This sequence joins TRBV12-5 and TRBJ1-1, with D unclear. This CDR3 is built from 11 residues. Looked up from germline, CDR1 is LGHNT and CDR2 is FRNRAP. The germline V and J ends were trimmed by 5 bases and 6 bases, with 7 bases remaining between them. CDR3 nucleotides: TGTGCTAGTGGTACTAGGTCTGAAGCTTTCTTT. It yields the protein CASGTRSEAFF.

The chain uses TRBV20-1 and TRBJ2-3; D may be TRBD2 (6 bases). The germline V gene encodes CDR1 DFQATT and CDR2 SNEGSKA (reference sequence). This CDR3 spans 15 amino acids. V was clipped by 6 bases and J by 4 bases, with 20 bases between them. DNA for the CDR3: TGCAGTGCCCGAGACGGAGGGAAAGGCGCAGATACGCAGTATTTT. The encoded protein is CSARDGGKGADTQYF.

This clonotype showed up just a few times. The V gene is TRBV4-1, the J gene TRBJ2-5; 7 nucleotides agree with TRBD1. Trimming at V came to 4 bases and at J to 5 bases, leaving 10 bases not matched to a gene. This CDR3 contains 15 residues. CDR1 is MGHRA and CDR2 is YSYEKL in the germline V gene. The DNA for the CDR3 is TGCGCCAGCAGCCCCCGGGACAGCTCGGGTGAGACCCAGTACTTC. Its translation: CASSPRDSSGETQYF.

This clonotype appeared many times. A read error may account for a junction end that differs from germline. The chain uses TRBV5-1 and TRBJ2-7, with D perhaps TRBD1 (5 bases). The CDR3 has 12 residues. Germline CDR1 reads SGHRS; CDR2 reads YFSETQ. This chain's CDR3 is CASRDSSYEQYF. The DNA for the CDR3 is TGTGCCAGTAGAGACAGTTCCTACGAGCAGTACTTC.